These 30 T cell receptor beta chains were all obtained from the same sample, sequenced in a study of blood T cell repertoires in COVID-19. TCRdb's table, derived via immunoSEQ multiplex PCR, lists solely in-frame clones and lacks some. The data show around 230,000 clones, roughly 85% seen once. The specimen was peripheral blood. The receptor set was obtained from a woman aged 70-85 years with active or convalescent COVID-19.

The chain uses TRBV18 and TRBJ1-1, with 7 positions matching TRBD1. The V gene's germline CDR1 is KGHSH and CDR2 LQKENI. The CDR3 contains 13 residues. V lost 3 bases to trimming and J lost 7 bases; unmatched junction nucleotides: 5. The CDR3 DNA is TGTGCCAGCTCACCGTCCCGGGACAGTGAAGCTTTCTTT. This codes for CASSPSRDSEAFF.

This chain uses TRBV10-3 with TRBJ1-5; TRBD1 is a possible D gene (6 bases). This CDR3 is built from 16 residues. Germline loops: CDR1 ENHRY, CDR2 SYGVKD. Trimming pared 3 bases from V and 0 bases from J, leaving 12 bases between. The CDR3 DNA reads as TGTGCCATCAGTGATTTCGGGACACATAGCAATCAGCCCCAGCATTTT. Translation gives CAISDFGTHSNQPQHF.

This chain connects TRBV9 to TRBJ1-2; 8 nucleotides match TRBD1. Per germline, CDR1 SGDLS and CDR2 YYNGEE. Trimming at V came to 4 bases and at J to 7 bases, leaving 12 bases not matched to a gene. This CDR3 is 15 amino acids long. CDR3 region: CASSLTGGGFGGYTF. The CDR3 coding sequence is TGTGCCAGCAGCCTTACAGGGGGAGGGTTTGGTGGCTACACCTTC.

This chain uses TRBV28 with TRBJ2-4; 9 nucleotides line up with TRBD1. The CDR3 extends over 16 amino acids. Germline V gene data show CDR1 as MDHEN and CDR2 as SYDVKM. The V gene end was trimmed by 0 bases and the J gene end by 6 bases; junction bases not matched to a gene: 6. This CDR3 reads CASSLWKGQGLNIQYF. DNA of the CDR3: TGTGCCAGCAGTTTATGGAAAGGACAGGGGTTAAACATTCAGTACTTC.

The rearrangement uses TRBV7-9 and TRBJ2-5, with TRBD1 as a possible D gene (5 bases). Trimming stripped 5 bases from V and 5 bases from J, with 18 bases between. This CDR3 is 15 amino acids long. Germline CDR1 SEHNR, CDR2 FQNEAQ (reference sequence). CDR3 in amino acids: CASSTSPLGRETQYF. CDR3 nucleotides: TGTGCCAGCAGCACCTCACCGCTGGGGCGGGAGACCCAGTACTTC.

This rearrangement joins TRBV10-3 to TRBJ2-1; 8 bases align to TRBD2. This CDR3 has 14 amino acids. Looked up from germline, CDR1 is ENHRY and CDR2 is SYGVKD. With 6 bases clipped from V and 4 bases from J, the junction kept 5 bases outside the gene matches. CDR3 amino acids: CAIRGTSGYNEQFF. The CDR3, as DNA: TGTGCCATCAGGGGAACTAGCGGTTACAATGAGCAGTTCTTC.

V usage is TRBV5-8 and J usage is TRBJ2-1, with 8 bases matching TRBD2. The CDR3 extends over 17 amino acids. In germline, CDR1 is SGHTS, CDR2 YDEGEE. Trimming took 7 bases from V and 4 from J; bases not matched to a gene: 16. The DNA for the CDR3 is TGTGCCAGCCCTTCGGCTAGCGGGTTCGATCGGTACAATGAGCAGTTCTTC. Its protein product is CASPSASGFDRYNEQFF.

The genes are TRBV10-1 and TRBJ2-3; D is possibly TRBD1 (5 bases). V was cut by 6 bases and J by 6 bases, with 16 bases left in between. The CDR3 consists of 14 residues. CDR1 and CDR2 (germline): WNHNN, SYGVQD (reference sequence). The CDR3 sequence is CASRPTSGMDTQYF. The CDR3 DNA is TGCGCCAGCAGACCTACATCAGGGATGGATACGCAGTATTTT.

The V gene is TRBV5-1, the J gene TRBJ2-1; D remains ambiguous. The V end was cut by 1 base, the J end by 8 bases, with 13 bases between. The length of the CDR3 is 14 residues. Germline loops: CDR1 SGHRS, CDR2 YFSETQ. The CDR3 region has the DNA TGCGCCAGCAGCTTGCCCCCCCCCTCCCATGAGCAGTTCTTC. Translated: CASSLPPPSHEQFF.

The chain combines TRBV18 with TRBJ2-5; perhaps TRBD1 as D (6 bases). V lost 3 bases and J 1 base, leaving 15 bases between the germline ends. The CDR3 runs to 16 residues. Germline loops: CDR1 KGHSH, CDR2 LQKENI. As DNA, the CDR3 is TGTGCCAGCTCACCGTTGGGGGCCGGGGCCCAAGAGACCCAGTACTTC. It is translated as CASSPLGAGAQETQYF. Supplemented by reference TRBV18 and TRBJ2-5, the full variable domain reads NAGVMQNPRHLVRRRGQEARLRCSPMKGHSHVYWYRQLPEEGLKFMVYLQKENIIDESGMPKERFSAEFPKEGPSILRIQQVVRGDSAAYFCASSPLGAGAQETQYFGPGTRLLVL.

The gene calls are TRBV30 and TRBJ1-1, with 9 bases identical to TRBD1. The germline V gene has CDR1 GTSNPN and CDR2 SVGIG (reference sequence). J lost 5 bases, V lost 0 bases, and 4 bases had no gene match. The CDR3 sequence is 14 residues long. The CDR3, as DNA: TGTGCCTGGAGTGTTGGGACAGGGAAGACTGAAGCTTTCTTT. Its translation: CAWSVGTGKTEAFF.

The chain links TRBV11-2 to TRBJ2-3; D perhaps matches TRBD1 (5 bases). The CDR3 spans 12 residues. V shed 5 bases and J shed 5 bases, with 8 bases lying between them. Germline V gene lookup returns CDR1 SGHAT and CDR2 FQNNGV. The CDR3 loop reads CASSPQGDTQYF. CDR3 in DNA: TGTGCCAGCAGCCCCCAGGGAGATACGCAGTATTTT.

The V call is TRBV19, the J call TRBJ2-1, with D perhaps matching TRBD1 (6 bases). Germline assignment: CDR1 LNHDA and CDR2 SQIVND (reference sequence). V lost 7 bases and J lost 7, with 8 bases in between. The CDR3 spans 11 residues. CDR3 in amino acids: CASKTGNEQFF. As DNA, the CDR3 is TGTGCCAGTAAAACAGGGAATGAGCAGTTCTTC.

The chain links TRBV18 to TRBJ2-3; 14 bases are a match to TRBD2. Germline V gene data show CDR1 as KGHSH and CDR2 as LQKENI. The CDR3 covers 14 residues. The V segment lost 6 bases and the J segment 4 bases; nucleotides outside the gene matches: 0. The CDR3 is CASSGLAGADTQYF. As DNA, the CDR3 is TGTGCCAGCTCGGGACTAGCGGGGGCAGATACGCAGTATTTT.

This clone occurred a few times. The rearrangement joins TRBV6-5 to TRBJ2-7, with 15 bases fitting TRBD2. The CDR3 spans 15 residues. Germline CDR1 is MNHEY and CDR2 is SVGAGI. V lost 6 bases to trimming and J lost 6 bases; unmatched junction nucleotides: 6. The CDR3, as DNA: TGTGCCAGCAGGGGACTAGCGGGAGGATATAGCGAGCAGTACTTC. Residues: CASRGLAGGYSEQYF.

This chain links TRBV4-1 with TRBJ2-4; D perhaps matches TRBD2 (6 bases). This CDR3 spans 20 amino acids. Germline V gene lookup returns CDR1 MGHRA and CDR2 YSYEKL. Trimming pared 4 bases from V and 0 bases from J, leaving 25 bases between. The CDR3 region is CASSPPAGQTVLLAKNIQYF. CDR3 DNA: TGCGCCAGCAGCCCCCCGGCGGGGCAGACGGTGTTACTAGCCAAAAACATTCAGTACTTC.

This chain links TRBV10-1 with TRBJ2-5; a possible D gene is TRBD2 (5 bases). CDR1 is WNHNN, CDR2 SYGVQD, per germline (reference sequence). The V end lost 4 bases, the J end lost 5 bases, and 11 bases lay between the germline ends. CDR3 size: 13 residues. The CDR3, as DNA: TGCGCCAGCAGTGGATCCGGGGTGGAGACCCAGTACTTC. Residues: CASSGSGVETQYF.

This chain connects TRBV5-1 to TRBJ2-1; D is possibly TRBD2 (6 bases). This CDR3 is built from 16 residues. Trimming took 4 bases from V and 4 from J, leaving 18 bases between them. CDR1 SGHRS and CDR2 YFSETQ come from the germline V gene. CDR3 sequence reads: CASSLGGTSGYNEQFF. CDR3 sequence (DNA): TGCGCCAGCAGCCTAGGAGGGACCTCTGGGTACAATGAGCAGTTCTTC.

The chain couples TRBV29-1 to TRBJ2-5; 9 bases line up with TRBD2. This CDR3 has 15 amino acids. Germline V gene data show CDR1 as SQVTM and CDR2 as ANQGSEA. Germline trimming cut 6 bases from V and 4 bases from J; bases unmatched to any gene: 12. Here the CDR3 DNA reads TGCAGCGTCCCTGCGATAGCGGGGGACCCAGAGACCCAGTACTTC. This translates into CSVPAIAGDPETQYF. The complete variable domain, with remaining parts taken from reference TRBV29-1 and TRBJ2-5, reads SAVISQKPSRDICQRGTSLTIQCQVDSQVTMMFWYRQQPGQSLTLIATANQGSEATYESGFVIDKFPISRPNLTFSTLTVSNMSPEDSSIYLCSVPAIAGDPETQYFGPGTRLLVL.

The chain links TRBV29-1 to TRBJ2-7, with a possible D match to TRBD2 (5 bases). Germline V gene data show CDR1 as SQVTM and CDR2 as ANQGSEA. V was trimmed by 5 bases and J by 2 bases, leaving 13 bases between them. This CDR3 region has 13 residues. CDR3 DNA sequence: TGCAGCGTTCTTACAGCGGTAACCTACGAGCAGTACTTC. Amino acids: CSVLTAVTYEQYF.

The gene calls are TRBV6-5 and TRBJ1-5; 7 bases are a match to TRBD1. CDR3 size: 13 residues. CDR1 and CDR2 (germline): MNHEY, SVGAGI. The junction had 4 bases not matched to a gene; V was cut back by 5 bases and J by 6 bases. The chain's CDR3 is CASSPQGSQPQHF. In DNA, the CDR3 is TGTGCCAGCAGTCCACAGGGGTCTCAGCCCCAGCATTTT.

The gene calls are TRBV6-5 and TRBJ2-2; D is unclear. The V and J ends lost 8 bases and 5 bases respectively, with 15 bases between them. This CDR3 contains 14 residues. Germline CDR1 and CDR2: MNHEY and SVGAGI. CDR3 region: CASPNRKRTGELFF. The CDR3 bases are TGTGCCAGCCCCAATCGGAAGCGAACCGGGGAGCTGTTTTTT.

The chain couples TRBV11-2 to TRBJ2-2, with 12 bases that match TRBD2. The CDR3 has 15 residues. J gave up 6 bases and V 1 base, and 0 bases lay outside the gene matches. Germline CDR1 SGHAT, CDR2 FQNNGV. CDR3 nucleotide sequence: TGTGCCAGCAGCTTAGGGACTAGCGGGGCCGGGGAGCTGTTTTTT. This gives the protein CASSLGTSGAGELFF.

The V gene is TRBV20-1, the J gene TRBJ2-3, with 11 bases identical to TRBD2. This CDR3 spans 13 amino acids. V lost 3 bases and J lost 5; bases outside the gene matches: 1. Germline loops: CDR1 DFQATT, CDR2 SNEGSKA (reference sequence). In DNA form, the CDR3 reads TGCAGTGCTAGTGGGACTAGCGGAGATACGCAGTATTTT. It encodes CSASGTSGDTQYF.

This clone occurred a few times. This sequence joins TRBV3-1 (or the pseudogene TRBV3-2) and TRBJ2-1; 12 bases match TRBD2. This CDR3 is built from 16 residues. Germline CDR1 reads LGHDT; CDR2 reads YNNKEL (reference sequence). V dropped 4 bases and J dropped 3; count of bases not matched to a gene: 4. CDR3 region: CASSPGLAGHYNEQFF. Here the CDR3 DNA reads TGTGCCAGCAGCCCTGGACTAGCGGGGCACTACAATGAGCAGTTCTTC.

This sequence joins TRBV5-4 and TRBJ2-1, with 14 positions matching TRBD2. The CDR3 spans 17 residues. V shed 0 bases and J 6 bases; nucleotides not matched to a gene: 5. Per the germline V gene, CDR1 is SGHNT and CDR2 is YYREEE (reference sequence). The CDR3 reads CASSLDATSGRANEQFF. CDR3 sequence (DNA): TGTGCCAGCAGCTTGGATGCGACTAGCGGGAGGGCCAATGAGCAGTTCTTC. The complete variable domain, with remaining parts taken from reference TRBV5-4 and TRBJ2-1, reads ETGVTQSPTHLIKTRGQQVTLRCSSQSGHNTVSWYQQALGQGPQFIFQYYREEENGRGNFPPRFSGLQFPNYSSELNVNALELDDSALYLCASSLDATSGRANEQFFGPGTRLTVL.

This clone came up a few times. The V call is TRBV10-1, the J call TRBJ2-7, with D perhaps matching TRBD1 (6 bases). This CDR3 comprises 16 residues. Between the trimmed V and J ends, which lost 5 bases and 2 bases, there was a span of 19 bases. CDR1 is WNHNN and CDR2 is SYGVQD in the germline V gene (reference sequence). The chain's CDR3 is CASSNDGQTFAYEQYF. CDR3 bases: TGCGCCAGCAGTAACGACGGACAGACCTTCGCCTACGAGCAGTACTTC.

The chain recombines TRBV30 with TRBJ1-3, with 7 bases fitting TRBD1. Germline CDR1 GTSNPN, CDR2 SVGIG (reference sequence). J gave up 4 bases and V 2 bases, and 8 bases lay outside the gene matches. The CDR3 is 15 amino acids. The CDR3 region is CAWSPRNRGGNTIYF. CDR3 DNA sequence: TGTGCCTGGAGTCCTCGGAACAGGGGAGGAAACACCATATATTTT.

CDR3 nucleotide sequence: TGTGCCAGCAGCTCGGACGGGGCTAGCGGGAGGGGAAACTACAATGAGCAGTTCTTC. Its translation: CASSSDGASGRGNYNEQFF. The chain links TRBV9 to TRBJ2-1, with 12 bases that match TRBD2. The CDR3 extends over 19 amino acids. The germline CDR1 and CDR2 sequences are SGDLS and YYNGEE. Trimming at V came to 4 bases and at J to 3 bases, leaving 14 bases not matched to a gene.

The chain recombines TRBV7-2 with TRBJ1-4; D is perhaps TRBD1 (6 bases). V dropped 4 bases and J dropped 6 bases, with 18 bases sitting between them. The CDR3 is 16 amino acids. Germline assignment: CDR1 SGHTA and CDR2 FQGNSA. CDR3 amino acids: CASSSLGGAPDEKLFF. CDR3 DNA sequence: TGTGCCAGCAGCTCCCTCGGGGGGGCGCCGGATGAAAAACTGTTTTTT.